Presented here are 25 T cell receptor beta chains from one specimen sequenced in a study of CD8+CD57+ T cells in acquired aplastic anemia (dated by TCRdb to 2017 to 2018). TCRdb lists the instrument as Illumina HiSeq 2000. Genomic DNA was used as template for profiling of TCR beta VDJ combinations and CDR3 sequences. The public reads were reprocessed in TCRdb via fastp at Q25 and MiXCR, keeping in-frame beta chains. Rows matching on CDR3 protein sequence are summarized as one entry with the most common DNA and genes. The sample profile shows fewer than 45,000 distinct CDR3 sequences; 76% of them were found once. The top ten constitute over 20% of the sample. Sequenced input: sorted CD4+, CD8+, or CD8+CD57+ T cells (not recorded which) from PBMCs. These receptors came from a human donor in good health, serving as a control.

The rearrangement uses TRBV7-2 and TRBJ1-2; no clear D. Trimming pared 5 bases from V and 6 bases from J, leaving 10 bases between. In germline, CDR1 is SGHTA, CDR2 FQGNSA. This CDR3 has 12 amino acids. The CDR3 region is CASSLEGHGYTF. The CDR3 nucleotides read TGTGCCAGCAGCCTAGAGGGCCATGGCTACACCTTC.

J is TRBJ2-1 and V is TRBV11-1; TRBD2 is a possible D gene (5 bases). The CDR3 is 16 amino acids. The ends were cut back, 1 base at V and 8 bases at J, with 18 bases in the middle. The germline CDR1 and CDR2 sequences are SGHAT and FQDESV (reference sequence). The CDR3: CASSLVSVLVSYEQFF. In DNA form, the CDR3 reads TGTGCCAGCAGCTTAGTATCCGTACTAGTCTCCTATGAGCAGTTCTTC.

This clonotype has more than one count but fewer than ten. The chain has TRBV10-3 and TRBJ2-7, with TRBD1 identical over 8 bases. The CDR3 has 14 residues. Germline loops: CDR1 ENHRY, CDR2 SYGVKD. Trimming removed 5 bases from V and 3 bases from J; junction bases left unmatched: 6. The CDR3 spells CAISSSDRVYEQYF. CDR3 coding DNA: TGTGCCATCAGTTCTTCGGACAGGGTCTACGAGCAGTACTTC.

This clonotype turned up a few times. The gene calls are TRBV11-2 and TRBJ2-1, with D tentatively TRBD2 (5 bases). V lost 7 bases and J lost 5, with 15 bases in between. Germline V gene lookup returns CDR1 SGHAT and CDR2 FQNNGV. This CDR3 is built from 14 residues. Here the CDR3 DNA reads TGTGCCAGCACCTTCAACGCGGGCCACAATGAGCAGTTCTTC. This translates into CASTFNAGHNEQFF.

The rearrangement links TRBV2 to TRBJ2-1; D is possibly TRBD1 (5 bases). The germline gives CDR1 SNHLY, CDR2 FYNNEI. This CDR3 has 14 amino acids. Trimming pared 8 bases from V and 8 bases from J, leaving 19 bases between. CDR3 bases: TGTGCCAGCGCCTTCGGGTTAGGGGCGGATGAGCAGTTCTTC. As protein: CASAFGLGADEQFF.

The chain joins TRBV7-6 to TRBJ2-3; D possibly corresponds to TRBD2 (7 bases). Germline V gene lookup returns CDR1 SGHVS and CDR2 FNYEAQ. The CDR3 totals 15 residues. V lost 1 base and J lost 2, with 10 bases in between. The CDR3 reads CASSLGGGVTDTQYF. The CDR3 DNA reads TGTGCCAGCAGCTTAGGAGGGGGGGTCACAGATACGCAGTATTTT.

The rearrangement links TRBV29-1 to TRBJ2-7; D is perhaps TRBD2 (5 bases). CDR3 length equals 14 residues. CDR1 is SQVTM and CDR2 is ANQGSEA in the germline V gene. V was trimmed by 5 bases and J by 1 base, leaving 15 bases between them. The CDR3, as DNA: TGCAGCGTTAGCGGCAGCCGAGGTTCCTACGAGCAGTACTTC. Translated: CSVSGSRGSYEQYF.

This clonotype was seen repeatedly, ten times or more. CDR3 in DNA: TGTGCCAGCAGTGAAGGGGGGGGCTCCTACAATGAGCAGTTCTTC. Its translation is CASSEGGGSYNEQFF. The gene calls are TRBV6-1 and TRBJ2-1, with 7 bases fitting TRBD2. The CDR3 contains 15 residues. The germline V gene has CDR1 MNHNS and CDR2 SASEGT. The trim removed 1 base at V and 0 bases at J, leaving 0 bases unmatched.

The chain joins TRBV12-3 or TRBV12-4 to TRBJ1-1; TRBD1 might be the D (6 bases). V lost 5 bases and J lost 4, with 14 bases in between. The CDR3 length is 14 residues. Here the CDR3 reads CASSPRQVRTEAFF. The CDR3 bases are TGTGCCAGCAGTCCAAGACAGGTGCGCACTGAAGCTTTCTTT.

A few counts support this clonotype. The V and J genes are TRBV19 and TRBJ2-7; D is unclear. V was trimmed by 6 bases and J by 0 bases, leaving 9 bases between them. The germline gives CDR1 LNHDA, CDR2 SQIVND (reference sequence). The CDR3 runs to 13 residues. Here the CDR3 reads CASSVRGSYEQYF. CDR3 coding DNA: TGTGCCAGTAGCGTAAGAGGCTCCTACGAGCAGTACTTC.

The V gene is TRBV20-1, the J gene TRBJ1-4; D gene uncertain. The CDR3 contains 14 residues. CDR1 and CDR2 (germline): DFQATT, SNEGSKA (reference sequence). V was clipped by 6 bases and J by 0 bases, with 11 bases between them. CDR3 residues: CSAHTVPTNEKLFF. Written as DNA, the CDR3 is TGCAGTGCGCATACGGTACCAACTAATGAAAAACTGTTTTTT.

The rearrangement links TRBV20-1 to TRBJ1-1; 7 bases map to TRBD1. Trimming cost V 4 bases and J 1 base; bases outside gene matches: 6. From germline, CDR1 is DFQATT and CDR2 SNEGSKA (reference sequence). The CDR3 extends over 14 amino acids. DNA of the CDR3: TGCAGTGCTATCCGACAGGGAGGGAACACTGAAGCTTTCTTT. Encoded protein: CSAIRQGGNTEAFF.

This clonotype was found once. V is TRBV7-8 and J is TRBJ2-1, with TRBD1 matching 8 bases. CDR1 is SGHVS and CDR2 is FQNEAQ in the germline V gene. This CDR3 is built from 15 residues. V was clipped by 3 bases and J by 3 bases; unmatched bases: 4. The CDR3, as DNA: TGTGCCAGCAGCTTTGGACAGGGCTTCTACAATGAGCAGTTCTTC. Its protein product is CASSFGQGFYNEQFF.

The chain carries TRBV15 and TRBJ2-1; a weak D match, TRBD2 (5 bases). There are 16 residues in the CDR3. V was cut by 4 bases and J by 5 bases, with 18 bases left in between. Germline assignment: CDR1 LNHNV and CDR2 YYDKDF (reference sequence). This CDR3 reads CATSTKEASLHNEQFF. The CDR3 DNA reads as TGTGCCACCAGCACGAAGGAGGCTAGCCTCCACAATGAGCAGTTCTTC.

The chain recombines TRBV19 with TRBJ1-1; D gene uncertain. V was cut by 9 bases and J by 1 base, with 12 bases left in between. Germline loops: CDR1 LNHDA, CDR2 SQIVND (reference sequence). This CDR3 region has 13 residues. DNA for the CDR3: TGTGCCAGCGAGCTACAGAGGAACACTGAAGCTTTCTTT. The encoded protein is CASELQRNTEAFF.

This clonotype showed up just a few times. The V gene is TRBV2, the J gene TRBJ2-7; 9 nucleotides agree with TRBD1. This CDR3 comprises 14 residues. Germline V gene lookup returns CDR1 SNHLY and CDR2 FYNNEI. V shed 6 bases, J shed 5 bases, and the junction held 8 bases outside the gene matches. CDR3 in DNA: TGTGCCAGCAGGGCTCCGACAGGGGGGGACGAGCAGTACTTC. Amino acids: CASRAPTGGDEQYF.

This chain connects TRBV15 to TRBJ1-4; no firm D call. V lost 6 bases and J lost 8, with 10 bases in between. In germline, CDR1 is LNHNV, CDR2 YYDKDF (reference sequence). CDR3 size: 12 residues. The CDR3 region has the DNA TGTGCCACCAGGATAGGGCGGGAAAAACTGTTTTTT. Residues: CATRIGREKLFF.

The CDR3 loop reads CSASLEEQYF. DNA of the CDR3: TGCAGTGCTAGTTTAGAGGAGCAGTACTTC. The chain employs TRBV20-1 and TRBJ2-7; D is uncertain. Germline CDR1 and CDR2: DFQATT and SNEGSKA (reference sequence). The V end was cut by 3 bases, the J end by 7 bases, with 7 bases between. This CDR3 has 10 residues.

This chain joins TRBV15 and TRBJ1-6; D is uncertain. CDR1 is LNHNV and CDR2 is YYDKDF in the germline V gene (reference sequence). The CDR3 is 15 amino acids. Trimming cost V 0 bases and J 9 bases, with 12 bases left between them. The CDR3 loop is CATSRDMKLGSPLHF. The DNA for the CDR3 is TGTGCCACCAGCAGAGACATGAAATTAGGTTCACCCCTCCACTTT.

This CDR3 is CASSEYNSGANVLTF. CDR3 nucleotide sequence: TGTGCCAGCAGTGAATATAACTCTGGGGCCAACGTCCTGACTTTC. The V call is TRBV25-1, the J call TRBJ2-6; the D is unclear. The germline gives CDR1 MGHDK, CDR2 SYGVNS. V was cut by 0 bases and J by 0 bases, with 3 bases left in between. This CDR3 has 15 amino acids.

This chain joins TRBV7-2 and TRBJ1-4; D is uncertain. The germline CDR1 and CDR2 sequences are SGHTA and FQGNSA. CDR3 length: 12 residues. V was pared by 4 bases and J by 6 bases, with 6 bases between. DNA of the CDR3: TGTGCCAGCAGCTCCTTGTATGAAAAACTGTTTTTT. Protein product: CASSSLYEKLFF.

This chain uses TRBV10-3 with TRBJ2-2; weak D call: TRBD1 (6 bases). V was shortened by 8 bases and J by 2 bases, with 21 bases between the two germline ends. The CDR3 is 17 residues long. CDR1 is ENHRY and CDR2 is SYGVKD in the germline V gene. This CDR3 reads CAIGQRSLTFNTGELFF. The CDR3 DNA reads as TGTGCCATCGGACAGCGAAGTCTAACATTCAACACCGGGGAGCTGTTTTTT.

The CDR3 loop is CASINRGAGELFF. The CDR3 nucleotides are TGCGCCAGCATCAACAGGGGAGCCGGGGAGCTGTTTTTT. This chain joins TRBV10-2 and TRBJ2-2, with 7 bases that match TRBD1. After removal of 7 bases from V and 6 bases from J, the junction contained 5 bases not matched to a gene. The germline V gene encodes CDR1 WSHSY and CDR2 SAAADI. The CDR3 contains 13 residues.

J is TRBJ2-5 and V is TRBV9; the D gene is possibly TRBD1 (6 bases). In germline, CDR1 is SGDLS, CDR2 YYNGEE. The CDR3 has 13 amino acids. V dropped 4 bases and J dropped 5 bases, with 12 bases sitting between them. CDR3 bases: TGTGCCAGCAGCTCGCGGACAGAGGAGACCCAGTACTTC. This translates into CASSSRTEETQYF.

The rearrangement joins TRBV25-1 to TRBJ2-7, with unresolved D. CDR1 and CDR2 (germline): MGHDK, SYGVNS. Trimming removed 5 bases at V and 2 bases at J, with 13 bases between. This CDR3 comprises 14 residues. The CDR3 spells CASSYGRNAYEQYF. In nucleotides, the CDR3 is TGTGCCAGCAGTTATGGTCGGAATGCCTACGAGCAGTACTTC.